The 32 T cell receptor beta chains below were found in one sample sequenced in a study of blood T cell repertoires in COVID-19. Produced via immunoSEQ multiplex PCR; TCRdb's table is partial and in-frame only. The repertoire holds fewer than 120,000 clones, with around 76% as singletons. Material: peripheral blood. These receptors were collected from a woman over 75 with acute or convalescent COVID-19.

The gene calls are TRBV6-1 and TRBJ1-2, with a tentative D call TRBD1 (5 bases). This CDR3 is 16 amino acids long. Trimming took 4 bases from V and 4 from J, leaving 19 bases between them. Germline values: CDR1 MNHNS, CDR2 SASEGT. The CDR3 sequence is CASSGPPTGGIYGYTF. The CDR3 region has the DNA TGTGCCAGCAGTGGACCGCCTACAGGAGGGATCTATGGCTACACCTTC.

This clone was seen just once. J is TRBJ2-2 and V is TRBV7-9; 7 bases are shared with TRBD1. J was trimmed by 1 base and V by 5 bases; bases with no gene match: 10. The germline V gene encodes CDR1 SEHNR and CDR2 FQNEAQ (reference sequence). The CDR3 spans 17 residues. CDR3 loop: CASSLRTGALNTGELFF. The CDR3 bases are TGTGCCAGCAGCCTTCGAACAGGGGCATTGAACACCGGGGAGCTGTTTTTT.

The V gene is TRBV29-1, the J gene TRBJ2-3, with D tentatively TRBD1 (7 bases). Germline V CDR1 and CDR2: SQVTM, ANQGSEA. The CDR3 contains 14 residues. V dropped 8 bases and J dropped 0 bases, with 15 bases sitting between them. The CDR3 DNA follows: TGCAGCTGCGCGACAGGGACTAGCACAGATACGCAGTATTTT. Protein sequence: CSCATGTSTDTQYF.

The chain uses TRBV10-2 and TRBJ1-5; 8 bases agree with TRBD1. J was trimmed by 9 bases and V by 8 bases; bases with no gene match: 12. Germline V gene lookup returns CDR1 WSHSY and CDR2 SAAADI. The CDR3 sequence is 14 residues long. Written as DNA, the CDR3 is TGCGCCAGCCAGGGGAACAGGGGGATTTCGCCCCAGCATTTT. This codes for CASQGNRGISPQHF.

CDR3 sequence (DNA): TGTGCCAGCAGCTTAGCGTCCCAGACTAGCGGGATCGCCTACGAGCAGTACTTC. Amino acid sequence: CASSLASQTSGIAYEQYF. This chain connects TRBV7-2 to TRBJ2-7; 11 nucleotides match TRBD2. J gave up 2 bases and V 0 bases, and 9 bases lay outside the gene matches. Germline lookup yields CDR1 SGHTA and CDR2 FQGNSA. CDR3 length: 18 residues.

The chain is built from TRBV7-9 and TRBJ2-1, with TRBD2 identical over 12 bases. Per the germline V gene, CDR1 is SEHNR and CDR2 is FQNEAQ (reference sequence). CDR3 length: 15 amino acids. Trimming removed 5 bases from V and 9 bases from J; junction bases left unmatched: 8. The CDR3 spells CASSPLAGGVSEQFF. CDR3 coding DNA: TGTGCCAGCAGCCCTCTAGCGGGGGGGGTCAGTGAGCAGTTCTTC.

This clone was counted a single time. This CDR3 reads CASSQETGLKGGAFF. The CDR3 bases are TGCGCCAGCAGCCAAGAGACAGGTCTAAAAGGGGGAGCTTTCTTT. V and J are TRBV4-1 and TRBJ1-1; TRBD1 is a possible D gene (6 bases). V was pared by 0 bases and J by 10 bases, with 18 bases between. The CDR3 loop spans 15 amino acids. The germline CDR1 and CDR2 sequences are MGHRA and YSYEKL.

The J gene is TRBJ2-5, the V gene TRBV7-8, with 11 positions matching TRBD2. The CDR3 covers 16 residues. Per the germline V gene, CDR1 is SGHVS and CDR2 is FQNEAQ. The V and J ends lost 7 bases and 7 bases, in that order; junction bases with no gene match: 14. The CDR3 DNA follows: TGTGCCAGCATCCCCGGAATAGCGGGGGGGCAGGGGACCCAGTACTTC. Its protein is CASIPGIAGGQGTQYF.

A few counts support this clone. The chain is built from TRBV28 and TRBJ1-4; maybe TRBD1 (6 bases). The CDR3 is 13 amino acids. The ends were cut back, 4 bases at V and 9 bases at J, with 12 bases in the middle. Per germline, CDR1 MDHEN and CDR2 SYDVKM. CDR3 nucleotide sequence: TGTGCCAGCAGTTCATCACAGGGTAAAAAACTGTTTTTT. Encoded protein: CASSSSQGKKLFF.

V usage is TRBV7-8 and J usage is TRBJ1-2; D may be TRBD1 (6 bases). The V gene lost 5 bases and the J gene lost 5 bases, with 24 bases spanning the gap. CDR3 length equals 17 residues. Germline V gene sequence: CDR1 SGHVS, CDR2 FQNEAQ. CDR3 amino acids: CASSPLNVGAGDYGYTF. DNA for the CDR3: TGTGCCAGCAGCCCCCTAAACGTGGGGGCAGGCGATTATGGCTACACCTTC.

Only a few counts were recorded for this clone. V gene TRBV7-2 combines with J gene TRBJ1-5; 10 nucleotides match TRBD1. The CDR3 contains 16 residues. Germline V gene data show CDR1 as SGHTA and CDR2 as FQGNSA. Losses at the gene ends were 1 base for V and 6 bases for J; bases not matched to a gene: 6. In DNA, the CDR3 is TGTGCCAGCAGCTTAGGGGGACAGGGGATGGGTCAGCCCCAGCATTTT. Translated, it gives CASSLGGQGMGQPQHF.

The V call is TRBV4-1, the J call TRBJ2-1; 16 nucleotides line up with TRBD2. This CDR3 has 19 residues. The V gene end was trimmed by 3 bases and the J gene end by 1 base; junction bases not matched to a gene: 6. CDR1 and CDR2 from the germline V gene are MGHRA and YSYEKL. CDR3 nucleotide sequence: TGCGCCAGCAGCCACCTGGGACTAGCGGGAGGGCGGTCCTACAATGAGCAGTTCTTC. Amino acid sequence: CASSHLGLAGGRSYNEQFF.

The chain couples TRBV7-2 to TRBJ2-7; 12 bases agree with TRBD2. Germline-derived CDR1 and CDR2 are SGHTA and FQGNSA. Germline trimming cut 5 bases from V and 1 base from J; bases unmatched to any gene: 12. The CDR3 covers 18 residues. DNA of the CDR3: TGTGCCAGCAGCCCTCTAGCGGGAGGGCCTCGGAATTCCTACGAGCAGTACTTC. Translated: CASSPLAGGPRNSYEQYF.

The chain employs TRBV7-9 and TRBJ1-4, with TRBD1 as a possible D gene (5 bases). CDR3 length: 15 amino acids. Germline lookup yields CDR1 SEHNR and CDR2 FQNEAQ (reference sequence). V lost 7 bases and J lost 7, with 19 bases in between. The DNA for the CDR3 is TGTGCCAGCACCGTGCCAGGGCAGGGTGGTGAAAAACTGTTTTTT. Translated: CASTVPGQGGEKLFF.

This clone appeared a single time. The chain has TRBV19 and TRBJ1-2; tentatively, D is TRBD1 (5 bases). The length of the CDR3 is 13 residues. The germline V and J ends were trimmed by 6 bases and 2 bases, with 10 bases remaining between them. CDR1 is LNHDA and CDR2 is SQIVND in the germline V gene (reference sequence). The CDR3 DNA follows: TGTGCCAGTAGAGAGACAGCGAACTATGGCTACACCTTC. Protein product: CASRETANYGYTF.

This clone came up a few times. The rearrangement links TRBV21-1 to TRBJ2-2; the D call in the table, TRBD2, was not verified against the DNA. TRBV21-1 is designated a pseudogene. This CDR3 spans 19 amino acids. CDR3 sequence: CASSKSRARLAGGTGELFF. CDR3 nucleotide sequence: TGTGCCAGCAGCAAATCCCGAGCTAGACTAGCGGGAGGGACCGGGGAGCTGTTTTTT.

This clone was seen more than once but under ten times. The chain links TRBV6-1 to TRBJ2-7, with TRBD1 matching over 7 bases. V was clipped by 0 bases and J by 3 bases; unmatched bases: 5. CDR3 size: 15 residues. CDR1 and CDR2 from the germline V gene are MNHNS and SASEGT. The CDR3 sequence: CASSEAGNRGYEQYF. As DNA, the CDR3 is TGTGCCAGCAGTGAAGCGGGGAACAGGGGCTACGAGCAGTACTTC.

This sequence joins TRBV18 and TRBJ1-1; D ambiguous. The CDR3 sequence is 14 residues long. CDR1 and CDR2 from the germline V gene are KGHSH and LQKENI. The V end was cut by 6 bases, the J end by 0 bases, with 11 bases between. The CDR3 region has the DNA TGTGCCAGCTCGCCCTTAACATTGAACACTGAAGCTTTCTTT. Its translation is CASSPLTLNTEAFF.

The genes are TRBV13 and TRBJ1-5, with D perhaps TRBD1 (6 bases). Trimming took off 0 bases at V and 5 bases at J, with 8 bases between the two ends. This CDR3 is 14 amino acids long. CDR1 is PRHDT and CDR2 is FYEKMQ in the germline V gene (reference sequence). The CDR3 sequence is CASSLGQGDQPQHF. CDR3 coding DNA: TGTGCCAGCAGCTTAGGACAGGGCGATCAGCCCCAGCATTTT. The full variable domain, rest sourced from reference TRBV13 and TRBJ1-5, is AAGVIQSPRHLIKEKRETATLKCYPIPRHDTVYWYQQGPGQDPQFLISFYEKMQSDKGSIPDRFSAQQFSDYHSELNMSSLELGDSALYFCASSLGQGDQPQHFGDGTRLSIL.

V is TRBV10-3 and J is TRBJ2-2; 8 bases align to TRBD1. The ends lost 2 bases at V and 7 bases at J; junction bases unmatched: 9. Germline values: CDR1 ENHRY, CDR2 SYGVKD. CDR3 length: 16 amino acids. CDR3 DNA: TGTGCCATCAGTGAGGGCAACAGGGGGGTAAACGGGGAGCTGTTTTTT. It yields the protein CAISEGNRGVNGELFF.

The chain employs TRBV7-8 and TRBJ2-1; 14 nucleotides match TRBD2. With 2 bases clipped from V and 0 bases from J, the junction kept 9 bases outside the gene matches. The CDR3 covers 20 residues. CDR1 and CDR2 (germline): SGHVS, FQNEAQ. The CDR3 sequence is CASSLRPGLAGVFSYNEQFF. CDR3 nucleotides: TGTGCCAGCAGCTTACGCCCGGGACTAGCGGGAGTGTTCTCCTACAATGAGCAGTTCTTC.

This clone was detected ten times or more. The chain carries TRBV11-2 and TRBJ2-1, with 7 bases identical to TRBD1. The CDR3 is made up of 15 amino acids. V lost 5 bases and J lost 2; bases outside the gene matches: 6. Germline V gives CDR1 SGHAT, CDR2 FQNNGV. In DNA form, the CDR3 reads TGTGCCAGCAGCCCGAGGACAGGTACCTACAATGAGCAGTTCTTC. Translating gives CASSPRTGTYNEQFF.

The rearrangement links TRBV5-6 to TRBJ1-1, with 7 bases fitting TRBD1. Losses at the gene ends were 5 bases for V and 1 base for J; bases not matched to a gene: 5. This CDR3 region has 14 residues. Germline V gene lookup returns CDR1 SGHDT and CDR2 YYEEEE. The CDR3 protein is CASRVRGRNTEAFF. CDR3 nucleotides: TGTGCCAGCAGGGTAAGGGGGCGGAACACTGAAGCTTTCTTT.

About this clone: The same CDR3 arises from other DNA sequences in this sample as well. This chain links TRBV11-2 with TRBJ2-5, with D unclear. The germline V and J ends were trimmed by 1 base and 2 bases, with 5 bases remaining between them. CDR1 is SGHAT, CDR2 FQNNGV, per germline. This CDR3 is built from 13 residues. DNA for the CDR3: TGTGCCAGCAGCTTAGGACTGCAAGAGACCCAGTACTTC. It yields the protein CASSLGLQETQYF.

This rearrangement joins TRBV6-2 or TRBV6-3 to TRBJ1-1; D remains unclear. The germline V gene encodes CDR1 MNHEY and CDR2 SVGEGT. Trimming stripped 2 bases from V and 1 base from J, with 17 bases between. CDR3 length: 17 residues. The CDR3: CASSYPTVWRPNTEAFF. In DNA, the CDR3 is TGTGCCAGCAGTTACCCGACTGTCTGGCGCCCGAACACTGAAGCTTTCTTT.

The chain links TRBV7-8 to TRBJ2-5; 7 bases are a match to TRBD1. CDR3 length: 16 residues. Germline CDR1 SGHVS, CDR2 FQNEAQ. V shed 5 bases and J 7 bases; nucleotides not matched to a gene: 16. The CDR3, as DNA: TGTGCCAGCAGCCTATACTCGAGGACAGGAGGAGGGACCCAGTACTTC. Amino acid sequence: CASSLYSRTGGGTQYF. The whole variable domain, filled in from reference TRBV7-8 and TRBJ2-5, reads GAGVSQSPRYKVAKRGQDVALRCDPISGHVSLFWYQQALGQGPEFLTYFQNEAQLDKSGLPSDRFFAERPEGSVSTLKIQRTQQEDSAVYLCASSLYSRTGGGTQYFGPGTRLLVL.

This chain joins TRBV6-6 and TRBJ1-5, with D hard to call. The CDR3 runs 14 residues. Germline V gene lookup returns CDR1 MNHNY and CDR2 SVGAGI (reference sequence). The V and J ends lost 6 bases and 3 bases respectively, with 12 bases between them. This CDR3 is CASSPPDTNQPQHF. The DNA for the CDR3 is TGTGCCAGCAGCCCACCAGATACCAATCAGCCCCAGCATTTT.

This clone was observed a handful of times. CDR3 sequence reads: CASSPPGRRNNEQFF. For the CDR3, the DNA is TGTGCCAGCTCACCACCGGGGAGAAGGAACAATGAGCAGTTCTTC. This rearrangement joins TRBV18 to TRBJ2-1; TRBD2 is a possible D gene (5 bases). CDR1 and CDR2 (germline): KGHSH, LQKENI. This CDR3 contains 15 residues. The V and J ends lost 0 bases and 5 bases respectively, with 11 bases between them.

V and J are TRBV5-1 and TRBJ2-5; D unresolved. V was pared by 0 bases and J by 4 bases, with 10 bases between. Germline assignment: CDR1 SGHRS and CDR2 YFSETQ. This CDR3 region has 14 residues. CDR3 in amino acids: CASSLVAEVETQYF. The CDR3 coding sequence is TGCGCCAGCAGCTTGGTGGCCGAGGTAGAGACCCAGTACTTC.

The chain employs TRBV15 and TRBJ1-5; no firm D call. The V gene lost 5 bases and the J gene lost 0 bases, with 11 bases spanning the gap. The germline V gene encodes CDR1 LNHNV and CDR2 YYDKDF (reference sequence). CDR3 size: 15 residues. The DNA for the CDR3 is TGTGCCACCAGCGTCCGCCTAGGTAGCAATCAGCCCCAGCATTTT. Encoded protein: CATSVRLGSNQPQHF.

The chain recombines TRBV25-1 with TRBJ2-2; 9 nucleotides agree with TRBD2. The ends lost 3 bases at V and 0 bases at J; junction bases unmatched: 5. Germline V gene lookup returns CDR1 MGHDK and CDR2 SYGVNS. The CDR3 is made up of 17 amino acids. Here the CDR3 DNA reads TGTGCCAGCAGTGACAGCGGGGGGTCCTCGAACACCGGGGAGCTGTTTTTT. Protein product: CASSDSGGSSNTGELFF.

J is TRBJ1-5 and V is TRBV2, with 7 bases matching TRBD1. Germline trimming cut 6 bases from V and 4 bases from J; bases unmatched to any gene: 6. Germline CDR1 and CDR2: SNHLY and FYNNEI. The CDR3 has 14 amino acids. CDR3 sequence (DNA): TGTGCCAGCAGCCGGGACAGTAATAATCAGCCCCAGCATTTT. It yields the protein CASSRDSNNQPQHF.